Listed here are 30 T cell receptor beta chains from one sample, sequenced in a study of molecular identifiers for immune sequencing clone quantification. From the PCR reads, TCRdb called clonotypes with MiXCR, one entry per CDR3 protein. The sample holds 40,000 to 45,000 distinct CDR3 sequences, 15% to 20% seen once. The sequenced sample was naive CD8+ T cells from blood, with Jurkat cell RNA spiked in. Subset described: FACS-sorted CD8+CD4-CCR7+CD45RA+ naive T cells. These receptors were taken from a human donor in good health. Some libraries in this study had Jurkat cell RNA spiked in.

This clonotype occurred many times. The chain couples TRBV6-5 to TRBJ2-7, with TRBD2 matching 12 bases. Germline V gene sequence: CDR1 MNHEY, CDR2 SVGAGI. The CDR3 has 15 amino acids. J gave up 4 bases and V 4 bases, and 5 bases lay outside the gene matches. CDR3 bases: TGTGCCAGCAGTTTTGGGACTAGCGGGTTTTACGAGCAGTACTTC. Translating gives CASSFGTSGFYEQYF.

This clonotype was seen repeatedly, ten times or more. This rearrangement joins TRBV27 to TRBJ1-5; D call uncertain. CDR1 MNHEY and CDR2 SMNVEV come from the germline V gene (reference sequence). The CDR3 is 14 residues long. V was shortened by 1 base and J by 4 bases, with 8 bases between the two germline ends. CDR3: CASSLLAGNQPQHF. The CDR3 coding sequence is TGTGCCAGCAGTTTATTGGCAGGAAATCAGCCCCAGCATTTT.

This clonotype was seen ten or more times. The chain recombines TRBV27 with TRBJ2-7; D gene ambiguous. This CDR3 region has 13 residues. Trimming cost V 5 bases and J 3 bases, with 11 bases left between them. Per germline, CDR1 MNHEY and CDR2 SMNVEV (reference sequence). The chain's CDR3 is CASSARTGYEQYF. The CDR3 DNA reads TGTGCCAGCAGTGCGCGGACCGGCTACGAGCAGTACTTC.

CDR3 amino acids: CASSQEQDSFSSYEQYF. The DNA for the CDR3 is TGCGCCAGCAGCCAAGAACAAGACAGCTTTAGCTCCTACGAGCAGTACTTC. This sequence joins TRBV4-3 and TRBJ2-7; TRBD1 is a possible D gene (5 bases). V lost 0 bases and J 0 bases, leaving 15 bases between the germline ends. The CDR3 runs to 17 residues. The germline V gene has CDR1 LGHNA and CDR2 YSLEER.

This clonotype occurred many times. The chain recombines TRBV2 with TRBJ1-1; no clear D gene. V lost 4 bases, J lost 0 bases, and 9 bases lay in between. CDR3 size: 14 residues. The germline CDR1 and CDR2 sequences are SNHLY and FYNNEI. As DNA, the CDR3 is TGTGCCAGCAGTGGGCCAGTTATGAACACTGAAGCTTTCTTT. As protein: CASSGPVMNTEAFF. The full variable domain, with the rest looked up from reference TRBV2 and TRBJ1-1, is EPEVTQTPSHQVTQMGQEVILRCVPISNHLYFYWYRQILGQKVEFLVSFYNNEISEKSEIFDDQFSVERPDGSNFTLKIRSTKLEDSAMYFCASSGPVMNTEAFFGQGTRLTVV.

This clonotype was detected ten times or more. The CDR3 region has the DNA TGTGCCAGCAGCTCCGGACTAGCGGGAGTAGAGACCCAGTACTTC. Translation gives CASSSGLAGVETQYF. This rearrangement joins TRBV7-3 to TRBJ2-5; 13 bases are shared with TRBD2. CDR1 is SGHTA, CDR2 FQGTGA, per germline. The length of the CDR3 is 15 residues. The J segment lost 4 bases and the V segment lost 4 bases, leaving 3 bases of the junction unmatched.

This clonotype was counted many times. CDR3 sequence reads: CASSRGTEAFF. The CDR3 coding sequence is TGTGCCAGCAGCCGGGGCACTGAAGCTTTCTTT. The gene calls are TRBV5-6 and TRBJ1-1; D is ambiguous. Germline lookup yields CDR1 SGHDT and CDR2 YYEEEE. Trimming pared 4 bases from V and 4 bases from J, leaving 5 bases between. The CDR3 runs to 11 residues.

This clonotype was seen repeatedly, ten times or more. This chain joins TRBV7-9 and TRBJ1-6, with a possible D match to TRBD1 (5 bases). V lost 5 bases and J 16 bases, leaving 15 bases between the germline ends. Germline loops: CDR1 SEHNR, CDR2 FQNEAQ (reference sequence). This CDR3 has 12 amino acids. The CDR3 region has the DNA TGTGCCAGCAGCCAAAATCAGGGAGGACTCCACTTT. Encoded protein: CASSQNQGGLHF.

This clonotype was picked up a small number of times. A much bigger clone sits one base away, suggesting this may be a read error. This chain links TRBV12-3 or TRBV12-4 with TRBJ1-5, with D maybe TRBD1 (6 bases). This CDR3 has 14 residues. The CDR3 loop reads CTSSWGQGHQPQHF. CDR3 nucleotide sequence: TGTACCAGCAGTTGGGGACAAGGGCATCAGCCCCAGCATTTT.

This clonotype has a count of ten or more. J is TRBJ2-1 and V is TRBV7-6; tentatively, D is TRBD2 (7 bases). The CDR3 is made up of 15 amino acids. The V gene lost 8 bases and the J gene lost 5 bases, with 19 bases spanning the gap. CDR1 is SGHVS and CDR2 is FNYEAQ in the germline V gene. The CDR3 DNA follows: TGTGCCAGCGATAGAGGCGGGGGCCTAAACAATGAGCAGTTCTTC. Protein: CASDRGGGLNNEQFF.

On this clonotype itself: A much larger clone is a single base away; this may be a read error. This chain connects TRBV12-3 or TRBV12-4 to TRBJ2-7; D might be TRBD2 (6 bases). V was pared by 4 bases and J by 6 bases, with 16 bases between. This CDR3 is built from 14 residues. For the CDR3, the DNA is TGTGCCAGCAGTTCGCCGGGGGTGGTCGCCGAGCAGTACTTC. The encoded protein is CASSSPGVVAEQYF.

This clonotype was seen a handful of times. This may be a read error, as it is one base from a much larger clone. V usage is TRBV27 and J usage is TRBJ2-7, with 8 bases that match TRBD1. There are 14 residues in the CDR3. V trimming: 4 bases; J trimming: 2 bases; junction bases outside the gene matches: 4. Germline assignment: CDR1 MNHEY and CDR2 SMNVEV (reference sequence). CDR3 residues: CASSYAGQAYEQYF. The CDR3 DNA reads TGTGCCAGCAGTTACGCGGGACAGGCCTACGAGCAGTACTTC.

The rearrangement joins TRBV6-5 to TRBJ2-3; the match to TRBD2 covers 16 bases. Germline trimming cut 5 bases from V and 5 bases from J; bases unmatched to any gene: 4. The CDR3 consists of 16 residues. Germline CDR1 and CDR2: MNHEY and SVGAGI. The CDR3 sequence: CASSQGLAGGIDTQYF. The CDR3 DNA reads TGTGCCAGCAGTCAGGGACTAGCGGGGGGGATAGATACGCAGTATTTT.

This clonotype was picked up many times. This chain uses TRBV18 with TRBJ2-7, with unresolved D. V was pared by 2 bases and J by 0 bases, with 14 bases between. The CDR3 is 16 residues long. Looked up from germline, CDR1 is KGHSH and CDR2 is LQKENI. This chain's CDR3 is CASSPSSTEYSYEQYF. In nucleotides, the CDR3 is TGTGCCAGCTCACCAAGCTCAACAGAGTACTCCTACGAGCAGTACTTC.

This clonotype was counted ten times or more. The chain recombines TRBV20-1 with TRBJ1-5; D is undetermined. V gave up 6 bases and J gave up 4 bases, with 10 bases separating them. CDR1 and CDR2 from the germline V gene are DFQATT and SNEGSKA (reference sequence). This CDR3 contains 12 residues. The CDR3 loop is CSATTPNQPQHF. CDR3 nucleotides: TGCAGTGCAACGACACCAAATCAGCCCCAGCATTTT.

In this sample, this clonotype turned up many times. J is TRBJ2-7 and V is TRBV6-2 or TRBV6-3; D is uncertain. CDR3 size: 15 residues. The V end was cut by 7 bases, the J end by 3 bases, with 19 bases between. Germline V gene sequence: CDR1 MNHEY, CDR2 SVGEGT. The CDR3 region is CASTTEYGSFYEQYF. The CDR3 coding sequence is TGTGCCAGCACCACTGAGTACGGCAGTTTCTACGAGCAGTACTTC.

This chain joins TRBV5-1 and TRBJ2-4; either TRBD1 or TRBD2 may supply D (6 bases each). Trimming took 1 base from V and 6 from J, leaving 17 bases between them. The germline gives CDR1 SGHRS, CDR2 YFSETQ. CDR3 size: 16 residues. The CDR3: CASSLIGGANGNIQYF. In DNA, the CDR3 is TGCGCCAGCAGCTTGATCGGGGGCGCGAATGGAAACATTCAGTACTTC.

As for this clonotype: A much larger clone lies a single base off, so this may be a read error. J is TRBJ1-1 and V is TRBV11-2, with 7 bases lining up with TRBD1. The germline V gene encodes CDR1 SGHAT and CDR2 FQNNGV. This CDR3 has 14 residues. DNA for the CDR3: TGTGCCGGCAGGGAACCGGGACAGTACACTGAAGCTTTCTTT. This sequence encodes CAGREPGQYTEAFF.

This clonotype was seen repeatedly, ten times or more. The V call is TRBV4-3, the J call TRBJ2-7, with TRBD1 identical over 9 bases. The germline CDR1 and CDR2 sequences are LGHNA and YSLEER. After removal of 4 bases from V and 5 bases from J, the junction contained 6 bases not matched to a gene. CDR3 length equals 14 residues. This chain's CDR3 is CASSPGTGLNEQYF. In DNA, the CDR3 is TGCGCCAGCAGCCCGGGGACAGGGTTAAACGAGCAGTACTTC.

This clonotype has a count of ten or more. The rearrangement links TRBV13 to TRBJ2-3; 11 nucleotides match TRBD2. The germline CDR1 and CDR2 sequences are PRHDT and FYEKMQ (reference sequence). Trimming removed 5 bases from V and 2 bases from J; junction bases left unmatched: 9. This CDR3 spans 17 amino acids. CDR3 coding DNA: TGTGCCAGCAGCCCCCGGCTAGCGGGGGGCCTCACAGATACGCAGTATTTT. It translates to CASSPRLAGGLTDTQYF.

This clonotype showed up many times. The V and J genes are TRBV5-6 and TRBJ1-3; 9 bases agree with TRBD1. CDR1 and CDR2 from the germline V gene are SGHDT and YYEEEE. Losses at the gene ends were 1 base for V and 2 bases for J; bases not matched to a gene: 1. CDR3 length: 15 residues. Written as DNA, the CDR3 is TGTGCCAGCAGCTTGCGGACAGGGGCTGGAAACACCATATATTTT. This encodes CASSLRTGAGNTIYF.

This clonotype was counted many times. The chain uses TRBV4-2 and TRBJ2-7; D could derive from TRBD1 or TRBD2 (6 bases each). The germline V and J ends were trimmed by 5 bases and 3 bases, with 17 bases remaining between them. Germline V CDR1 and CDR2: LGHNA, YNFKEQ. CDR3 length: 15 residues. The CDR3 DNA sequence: TGTGCCAGCAGCTCCCACCCAGGGGAGGACTACGAGCAGTACTTC. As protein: CASSSHPGEDYEQYF.

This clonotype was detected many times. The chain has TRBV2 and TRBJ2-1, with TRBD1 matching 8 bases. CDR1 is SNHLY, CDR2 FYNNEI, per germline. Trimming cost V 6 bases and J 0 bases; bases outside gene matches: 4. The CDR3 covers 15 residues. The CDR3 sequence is CASSLTGGSYNEQFF. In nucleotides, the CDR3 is TGTGCCAGCAGCCTAACAGGGGGCTCCTACAATGAGCAGTTCTTC.

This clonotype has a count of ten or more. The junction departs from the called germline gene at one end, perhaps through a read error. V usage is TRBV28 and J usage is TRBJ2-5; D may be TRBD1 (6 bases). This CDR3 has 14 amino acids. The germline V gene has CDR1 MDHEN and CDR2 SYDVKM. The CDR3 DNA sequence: TGTGCCAGCACCCTGACAGGAACCCAAGGGACCCAGTACTTC. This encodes CASTLTGTQGTQYF.

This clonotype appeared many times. Here the CDR3 DNA reads TGTGCCAGCAGCTCTAGCCGGGACCCCAAGCAGGAGACCCAGTACTTC. It encodes CASSSSRDPKQETQYF. This sequence joins TRBV11-2 and TRBJ2-5; either TRBD1 or TRBD2 may supply D (5 bases each). V shed 4 bases and J shed 5 bases, with 20 bases lying between them. The CDR3 is made up of 16 amino acids. Germline-derived CDR1 and CDR2 are SGHAT and FQNNGV.

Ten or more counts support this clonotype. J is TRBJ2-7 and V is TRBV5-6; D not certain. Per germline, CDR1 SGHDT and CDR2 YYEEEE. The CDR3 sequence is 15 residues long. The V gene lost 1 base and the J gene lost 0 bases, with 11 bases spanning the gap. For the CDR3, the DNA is TGTGCCAGCAGCTTGCTACCGCGGAGCTCCTACGAGCAGTACTTC. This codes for CASSLLPRSSYEQYF.

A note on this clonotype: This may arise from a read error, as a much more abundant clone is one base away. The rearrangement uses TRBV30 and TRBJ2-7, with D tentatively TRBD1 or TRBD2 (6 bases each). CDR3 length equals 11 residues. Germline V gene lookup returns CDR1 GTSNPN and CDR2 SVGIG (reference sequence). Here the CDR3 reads CTWWGAGEQYF. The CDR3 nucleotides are TGTACCTGGTGGGGGGCCGGGGAGCAGTACTTC.

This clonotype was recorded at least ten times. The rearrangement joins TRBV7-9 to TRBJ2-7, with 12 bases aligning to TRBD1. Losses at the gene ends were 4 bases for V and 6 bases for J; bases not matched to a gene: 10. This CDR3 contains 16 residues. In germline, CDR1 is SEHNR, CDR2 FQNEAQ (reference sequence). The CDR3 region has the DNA TGTGCCAGCAGCTCAGACCCCGGGACAGGGGGCTCCGAGCAGTACTTC. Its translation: CASSSDPGTGGSEQYF.

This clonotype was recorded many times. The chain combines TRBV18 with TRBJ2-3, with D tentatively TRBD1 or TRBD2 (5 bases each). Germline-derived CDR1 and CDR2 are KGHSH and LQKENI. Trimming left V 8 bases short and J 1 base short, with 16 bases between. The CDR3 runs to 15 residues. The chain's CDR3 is CASRLTGRGTDTQYF. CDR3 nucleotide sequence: TGTGCCAGCCGACTAACGGGACGGGGCACAGATACGCAGTATTTT.

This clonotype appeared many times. This chain's CDR3 is CASSLVSSTDEQFF. In DNA, the CDR3 is TGCGCCAGCAGCTTGGTGTCTAGCACTGATGAGCAGTTCTTC. This chain connects TRBV5-1 to TRBJ2-1; TRBD2 might be the D (5 bases). The germline CDR1 and CDR2 sequences are SGHRS and YFSETQ. With 0 bases removed from V and 8 bases from J, the gap between germline ends came to 12 bases. The CDR3 loop spans 14 amino acids. Together with reference TRBV5-1 and TRBJ2-1, the CDR3 gives the full variable domain: KAGVTQTPRYLIKTRGQQVTLSCSPISGHRSVSWYQQTPGQGLQFLFEYFSETQRNKGNFPGRFSGRQFSNSRSEMNVSTLELGDSALYLCASSLVSSTDEQFFGPGTRLTVL.